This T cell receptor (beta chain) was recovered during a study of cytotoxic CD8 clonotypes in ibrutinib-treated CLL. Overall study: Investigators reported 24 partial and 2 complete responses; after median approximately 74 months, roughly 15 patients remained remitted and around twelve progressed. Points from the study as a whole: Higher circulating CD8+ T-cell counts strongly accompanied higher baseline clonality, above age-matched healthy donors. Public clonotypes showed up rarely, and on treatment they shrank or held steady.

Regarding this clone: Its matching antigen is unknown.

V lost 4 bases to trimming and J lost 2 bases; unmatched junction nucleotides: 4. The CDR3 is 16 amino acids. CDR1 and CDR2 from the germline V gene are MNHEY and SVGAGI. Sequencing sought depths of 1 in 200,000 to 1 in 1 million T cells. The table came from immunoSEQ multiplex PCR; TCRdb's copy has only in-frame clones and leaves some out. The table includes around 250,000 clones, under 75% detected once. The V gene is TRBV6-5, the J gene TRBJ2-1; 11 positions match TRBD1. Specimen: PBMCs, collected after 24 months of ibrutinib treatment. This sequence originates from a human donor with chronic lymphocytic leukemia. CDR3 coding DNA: TGTGCCAGCAGTTCGTTGGGACAGGGGGCCTACAATGAGCAGTTCTTC. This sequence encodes CASSSLGQGAYNEQFF.